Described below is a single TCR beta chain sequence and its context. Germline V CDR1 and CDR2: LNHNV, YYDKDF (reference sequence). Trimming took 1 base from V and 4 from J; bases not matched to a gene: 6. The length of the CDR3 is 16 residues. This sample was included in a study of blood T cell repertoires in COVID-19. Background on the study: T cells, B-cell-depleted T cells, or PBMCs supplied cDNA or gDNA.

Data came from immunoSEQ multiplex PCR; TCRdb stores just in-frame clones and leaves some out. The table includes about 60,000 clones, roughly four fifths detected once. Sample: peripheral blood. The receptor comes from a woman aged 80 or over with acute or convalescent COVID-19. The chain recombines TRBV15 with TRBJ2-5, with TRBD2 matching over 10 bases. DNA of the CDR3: TGTGCCACCAGCAGAGTCCTAGCGGGAGTTGGAGAGACCCAGTACTTC. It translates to CATSRVLAGVGETQYF.